This T cell receptor (beta chain) comes out of a study of T cells in Graves' hyperthyroidism and ophthalmopathy. RNA transcripts gave rise to amplified TCR beta CDR3 regions. HTBI primers drove first-round RT-PCR of the TCR CDR3. TCRdb reanalysed the multiplex PCR reads using MiXCR and keeps one entry per CDR3 protein. The table lists under 350,000 distinct CDR3 sequences, approximately 22% of them singletons. Study conclusions and caveats: Most thyroid clonotypes that were expanded above 0.001 also turned up in blood.

This clonotype came up many times. Antigen specificity is unknown. The receptor's source is a woman aged 50 to 65 with Graves' hyperthyroidism. The specimen was blood.

The CDR3 sequence is CASSVASGTYEQYF. The DNA of the CDR3 is TGTGCCAGCAGCGTAGCTAGCGGGACCTACGAGCAGTACTTC. V is TRBV9 and J is TRBJ2-7; 9 bases agree with TRBD2. Unmatched junction bases numbered 0, after V lost 0 bases and J lost 2 bases. This CDR3 is 14 amino acids long. In germline, CDR1 is SGDLS, CDR2 YYNGEE.